This T cell receptor (beta chain) comes out of a study of cytomegalovirus exposure and HLA in healthy donors. This clone turned up a few times. Researchers ran the PCR with 60 Vbeta and 13 Jbeta primers. Generated by immunoSEQ multiplex PCR, the TCRdb table keeps only in-frame clones and is missing some. The table has more than 150,000 clones, more than 60% seen once; the top ten hold 7%. The V gene's germline CDR1 is GTSNPN and CDR2 SVGIG (reference sequence). V lost 0 bases, J lost 5 bases, and 8 bases lay in between. The CDR3 spans 12 residues. The clonotype originates from a middle-aged woman in good health and CMV-seropositive. Sequenced: PBMCs. This chain links TRBV30 with TRBJ2-7; the D is unclear. CDR3: CAWSVGGDEQYF. CDR3 sequence (DNA): TGTGCCTGGAGTGTAGGCGGCGACGAGCAGTACTTC.